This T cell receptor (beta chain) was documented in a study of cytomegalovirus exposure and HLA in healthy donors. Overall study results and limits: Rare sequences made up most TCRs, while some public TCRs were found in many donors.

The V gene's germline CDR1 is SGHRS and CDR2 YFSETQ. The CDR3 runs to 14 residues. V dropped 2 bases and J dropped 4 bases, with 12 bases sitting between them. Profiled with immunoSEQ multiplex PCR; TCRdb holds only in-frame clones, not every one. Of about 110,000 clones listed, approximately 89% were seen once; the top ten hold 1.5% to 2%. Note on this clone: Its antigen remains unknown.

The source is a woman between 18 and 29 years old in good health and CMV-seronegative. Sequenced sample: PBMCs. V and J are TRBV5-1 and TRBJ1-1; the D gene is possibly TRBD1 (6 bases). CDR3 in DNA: TGCGCCAGCAGCTTAGGACAGTTAAGCACTGAAGCTTTCTTT. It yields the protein CASSLGQLSTEAFF.